The entry below gives a single TCR beta chain sequence along with its context. Its antigen is unknown. The sample comes from a study of T-cell memory formation after mild COVID-19. Study as a whole: Each donor largely had its own TCR clusters. Findings and limits, study-wide: Clones which contracted sat mainly in CM and EM if CD4+, and in EMRA if CD8+. Balance between CD4 and CD8 was seen in clones contracting day 15 to 85, and a CD4+ lean was seen in later expanders. Pre-infection memory showed some responding clones, and this suggested that cross-reactive memory joined.

TCRdb recomputed calls from the 5' RACE reads with MiXCR, one row per CDR3 protein. This sample has around 140,000 distinct CDR3 sequences; approximately 26% occur once, and the top ten carry approximately 25%. This TCR came from an adult woman who had mild COVID-19 (a few samples of this study predate the infection). Cell type and time point are not known. Sequenced material: PBMCs or a T cell subset sorted from them (not recorded which).

CDR3 DNA sequence: TGTGCCAGCACCGCCGGGACAGCATATTCACCCCTCCACTTT. Its translation is CASTAGTAYSPLHF. This sequence joins TRBV6-2 or TRBV6-3 and TRBJ1-6; 7 bases fit TRBD1. Per germline, CDR1 MNHEY and CDR2 SVGEGT. CDR3 length equals 14 residues. Unmatched junction bases numbered 8, after V lost 7 bases and J lost 8 bases.